One and the same sample provided the 30 T cell receptor beta chains below, sequenced in a study of CD8+ T cells in alopecia areata. Sequencing relied on a cDNA template that was reverse transcribed from extracted RNA. Measured with immunoSEQ multiplex PCR; TCRdb has only the in-frame clones, and not every one. The sample consists of 75,000 to 100,000 clones, about 40% of them appearing once. The specimen sequenced was CD4+ T cells sorted from blood. The receptors originated from a human donor with alopecia areata.

This rearrangement joins TRBV28 to TRBJ2-6; 7 nucleotides match TRBD1. Losses at the gene ends were 5 bases for V and 0 bases for J; bases not matched to a gene: 4. CDR3 length equals 16 residues. Germline V gene lookup returns CDR1 MDHEN and CDR2 SYDVKM. CDR3 residues: CASSPRTGSGANVLTF. CDR3 sequence (DNA): TGTGCCAGCAGTCCCCGGACAGGCTCTGGGGCCAACGTCCTGACTTTC.

The J gene is TRBJ1-4, the V gene TRBV30; perhaps TRBD1 as D (6 bases). The CDR3 covers 14 residues. Germline V gives CDR1 GTSNPN, CDR2 SVGIG (reference sequence). The V and J ends lost 4 bases and 4 bases respectively, with 13 bases between them. CDR3 region: CAWNTGQSNEKLFF. The CDR3 DNA sequence: TGTGCCTGGAATACAGGGCAAAGTAATGAAAAACTGTTTTTT.

The rearrangement uses TRBV4-3 and TRBJ2-2; D remains unclear. This CDR3 is built from 17 residues. Germline-derived CDR1 and CDR2 are LGHNA and YSLEER. V was cut by 0 bases and J by 7 bases, with 18 bases left in between. The CDR3 nucleotides read TGCGCCAGCAGCCAAGAGTTACTACAAAGGGTGAACGGGGAGCTGTTTTTT. It yields the protein CASSQELLQRVNGELFF.

This clone was detected a few times. This chain connects TRBV28 to TRBJ2-7, with 12 bases that match TRBD1. Germline trimming cut 5 bases from V and 0 bases from J; bases unmatched to any gene: 8. Per germline, CDR1 MDHEN and CDR2 SYDVKM. The CDR3 is 17 residues long. CDR3 residues: CASSIRDRGQFSYEQYF. CDR3 coding DNA: TGTGCCAGCAGTATCCGGGACAGGGGGCAGTTCTCCTACGAGCAGTACTTC.

This sequence joins TRBV5-4 and TRBJ1-6; D is perhaps TRBD1 (6 bases). Per the germline V gene, CDR1 is SGHNT and CDR2 is YYREEE (reference sequence). Trimming removed 2 bases from V and 13 bases from J, with 10 bases in between. The CDR3 covers 12 residues. CDR3 sequence: CASSLATGPLHF. CDR3 coding DNA: TGTGCCAGCAGCTTAGCGACAGGTCCCCTCCACTTT.

The gene calls are TRBV11-2 and TRBJ2-1; 11 bases are a match to TRBD2. Looked up from germline, CDR1 is SGHAT and CDR2 is FQNNGV. The trim removed 6 bases at V and 6 bases at J, leaving 7 bases unmatched. This CDR3 contains 15 residues. CDR3 bases: TGTGCCAGCAGGATAGCGGGGGGGCCGTTCAATGAGCAGTTCTTC. Protein product: CASRIAGGPFNEQFF.

The chain is built from TRBV7-2 and TRBJ2-7; D ambiguous. This CDR3 contains 13 residues. Germline CDR1 reads SGHTA; CDR2 reads FQGNSA. The V end lost 1 base, the J end lost 3 bases, and 7 bases lay between the germline ends. The CDR3 spells CASSLESVYEQYF. The CDR3 nucleotides read TGTGCCAGCAGCTTAGAGTCAGTCTACGAGCAGTACTTC.

The genes are TRBV30 and TRBJ2-7; the match to TRBD1 covers 7 bases. Germline V gives CDR1 GTSNPN, CDR2 SVGIG (reference sequence). The length of the CDR3 is 17 residues. Trimming took 1 base from V and 3 from J; bases not matched to a gene: 15. The CDR3 protein is CAWSDVTPLGQDYEQYF. DNA of the CDR3: TGTGCCTGGAGTGACGTAACACCGTTAGGACAGGACTACGAGCAGTACTTC.

The chain uses TRBV28 and TRBJ2-5, with a possible D match to TRBD2 (6 bases). The V gene lost 8 bases and the J gene lost 4 bases, with 17 bases spanning the gap. This CDR3 has 14 amino acids. Germline assignment: CDR1 MDHEN and CDR2 SYDVKM. CDR3 in amino acids: CASVPPGVRETQYF. The DNA of the CDR3 is TGTGCCAGCGTACCCCCGGGGGTTCGAGAGACCCAGTACTTC.

V is TRBV29-1 and J is TRBJ2-1; TRBD1 agrees at 8 bases. This CDR3 region has 12 residues. From germline, CDR1 is SQVTM and CDR2 ANQGSEA. V was pared by 5 bases and J by 7 bases, with 4 bases of the junction left unmatched. The DNA for the CDR3 is TGCAGCGTTAGGACAGGGTTGAATGAGCAGTTCTTC. Translated, it gives CSVRTGLNEQFF.

The chain uses TRBV4-3 and TRBJ1-2; tentative D call: TRBD1 (5 bases). Germline assignment: CDR1 LGHNA and CDR2 YSLEER. The CDR3 contains 14 residues. V gave up 4 bases and J gave up 8 bases, with 17 bases separating them. CDR3 residues: CASSPQSWGPGYTF. For the CDR3, the DNA is TGCGCCAGCAGCCCCCAATCGTGGGGACCCGGCTACACCTTC.

J is TRBJ1-4 and V is TRBV30; D is uncertain. The germline V and J ends were trimmed by 4 bases and 6 bases, with 12 bases remaining between them. Germline CDR1 is GTSNPN and CDR2 is SVGIG (reference sequence). The CDR3 sequence is 13 residues long. The CDR3 loop is CAWTSGVHEKLFF. The CDR3 nucleotides read TGTGCCTGGACCAGCGGAGTTCATGAAAAACTGTTTTTT.

The chain links TRBV6-5 to TRBJ2-7, with D maybe TRBD1 (6 bases). The germline V gene encodes CDR1 MNHEY and CDR2 SVGAGI. V was shortened by 8 bases and J by 7 bases, with 9 bases between the two germline ends. The length of the CDR3 is 10 residues. CDR3 coding DNA: TGTGCCAGCGGCAGGGGAGAGCAGTACTTC. It yields the protein CASGRGEQYF.

This clone was counted only a few times. This chain joins TRBV29-1 and TRBJ1-1, with D maybe TRBD1 (6 bases). CDR1 SQVTM and CDR2 ANQGSEA come from the germline V gene. The V and J ends lost 1 base and 7 bases respectively, with 13 bases between them. The CDR3 loop spans 13 amino acids. The CDR3 loop reads CSVEGITGSEAFF. The CDR3 bases are TGCAGCGTTGAAGGGATCACAGGGAGTGAAGCTTTCTTT.

The chain recombines TRBV7-8 with TRBJ2-5, with D possibly matching TRBD2 (6 bases). The germline V gene encodes CDR1 SGHVS and CDR2 FQNEAQ. The CDR3 spans 14 residues. V was cut by 2 bases and J by 5 bases, with 12 bases left in between. This CDR3 reads CASSLLEGWETQYF. The CDR3 DNA reads as TGTGCCAGCAGCTTATTGGAGGGATGGGAGACCCAGTACTTC.

The chain is built from TRBV18 and TRBJ2-5, with D possibly being TRBD2 (5 bases). Germline V gene data show CDR1 as KGHSH and CDR2 as LQKENI. The ends were cut back, 2 bases at V and 5 bases at J, with 9 bases in the middle. This CDR3 is 13 amino acids long. The DNA of the CDR3 is TGTGCCAGCTCACCATCGAGGGTGGAGACCCAGTACTTC. Translated: CASSPSRVETQYF.

The chain joins TRBV2 to TRBJ2-7; 8 bases fit TRBD2. After removal of 4 bases from V and 7 bases from J, the junction contained 15 bases not matched to a gene. This CDR3 is 16 amino acids long. The V gene's germline CDR1 is SNHLY and CDR2 FYNNEI. The CDR3 region is CASSVGSGKSYNEQYF. In DNA, the CDR3 is TGTGCCAGCAGTGTCGGTAGCGGGAAGTCCTACAATGAGCAGTACTTC.

This clone was counted a few times. The chain joins TRBV7-2 to TRBJ2-2; D is ambiguous. CDR3 length: 11 amino acids. The V and J ends lost 6 bases and 4 bases respectively, with 3 bases between them. Germline loops: CDR1 SGHTA, CDR2 FQGNSA. The DNA for the CDR3 is TGTGCCAGCAGTCGCACCGGGGAGCTGTTTTTT. Its protein product is CASSRTGELFF.

The chain has TRBV5-4 and TRBJ2-3; D not resolved. CDR3 size: 13 residues. In germline, CDR1 is SGHNT, CDR2 YYREEE (reference sequence). V was shortened by 1 base and J by 3 bases, with 6 bases between the two germline ends. The CDR3 here is CASSLFSTDTQYF. The DNA of the CDR3 is TGTGCCAGCAGCTTGTTCTCTACAGATACGCAGTATTTT.

The chain has TRBV6-5 and TRBJ2-6; weak D call: TRBD1 (5 bases). The V gene lost 0 bases and the J gene lost 3 bases, with 9 bases spanning the gap. Germline V gene sequence: CDR1 MNHEY, CDR2 SVGAGI. The length of the CDR3 is 16 residues. The CDR3 nucleotides are TGTGCCAGCAGTTACTCATGGGGCATTGGGGCCAACGTCCTGACTTTC. This translates into CASSYSWGIGANVLTF.

This clone appeared a few times. The CDR3 loop is CASSRMFPDTQYF. The DNA of the CDR3 is TGTGCCAGCAGCCGTATGTTCCCAGATACGCAGTATTTT. The chain carries TRBV7-2 and TRBJ2-3; D remains unclear. Germline CDR1 reads SGHTA; CDR2 reads FQGNSA. Trimming removed 5 bases at V and 4 bases at J, with 10 bases between. The CDR3 contains 13 residues. The whole variable domain, filled in from reference TRBV7-2 and TRBJ2-3, reads GAGVSQSPSNKVTEKGKDVELRCDPISGHTALYWYRQSLGQGLEFLIYFQGNSAPDKSGLPSDRFSAERTGGSVSTLTIQRTQQEDSAVYLCASSRMFPDTQYFGPGTRLTVL.

CDR3 sequence (DNA): TGTGCCAGCAGCTCGTTTTCCGGGACAGGGGAAAACATTCAGTACTTC. The encoded protein is CASSSFSGTGENIQYF. The chain couples TRBV7-3 to TRBJ2-4; 10 bases match TRBD1. The CDR3 covers 16 residues. Germline lookup yields CDR1 SGHTA and CDR2 FQGTGA. Trimming took 4 bases from V and 5 from J; bases not matched to a gene: 8.

The chain joins TRBV5-1 to TRBJ2-5; either TRBD1 or TRBD2 may fit D (5 bases each). CDR1 and CDR2 (germline): SGHRS, YFSETQ. V lost 4 bases, J lost 1 base, and 20 bases lay in between. The CDR3 has 17 residues. Here the CDR3 DNA reads TGCGCCAGCAGCCCTTGGCCTTCCGGGACGACCCAAGAGACCCAGTACTTC. Amino acid sequence: CASSPWPSGTTQETQYF.

The CDR3: CASGTLRGEAFF. The CDR3 DNA follows: TGTGCCAGTGGGACTTTACGTGGAGAAGCTTTCTTT. This sequence joins TRBV19 and TRBJ1-1, with D possibly TRBD1 on 5 matching bases. Trimming removed 8 bases from V and 8 bases from J, with 15 bases in between. The length of the CDR3 is 12 residues. Germline V gives CDR1 LNHDA, CDR2 SQIVND (reference sequence).

This clone came up a few times. The CDR3 sequence: CASSFPGKDTQYF. The DNA for the CDR3 is TGTGCCAGCAGCTTTCCGGGAAAAGATACGCAGTATTTT. The chain recombines TRBV7-3 with TRBJ2-3; D perhaps matches TRBD2 (5 bases). CDR3 size: 13 residues. CDR1 is SGHTA, CDR2 FQGTGA, per germline. Trimming took 3 bases from V and 5 from J, leaving 9 bases between them. The whole variable domain, filled in from reference TRBV7-3 and TRBJ2-3, reads GAGVSQTPSNKVTEKGKYVELRCDPISGHTALYWYRQSLGQGPEFLIYFQGTGAADDSGLPNDRFFAVRPEGSVSTLKIQRTERGDSAVYLCASSFPGKDTQYFGPGTRLTVL.

This clone was found a few times. The chain combines TRBV30 with TRBJ2-7; 13 bases align to TRBD2. V shed 6 bases, J shed 4 bases, and the junction held 3 bases outside the gene matches. The CDR3 totals 13 residues. Germline lookup yields CDR1 GTSNPN and CDR2 SVGIG (reference sequence). CDR3 in amino acids: CACQTSGRYEQYF. In DNA, the CDR3 is TGTGCCTGCCAGACTAGCGGGAGGTACGAGCAGTACTTC.

The chain combines TRBV30 with TRBJ1-4; no clear D. The CDR3 has 14 amino acids. Germline loops: CDR1 GTSNPN, CDR2 SVGIG (reference sequence). Trimming stripped 3 bases from V and 7 bases from J, with 15 bases between. The CDR3, as DNA: TGTGCCTGGAGGGCCCCGGCGGCGGGTGAAAAACTGTTTTTT. It is translated as CAWRAPAAGEKLFF.

The gene calls are TRBV7-2 and TRBJ1-2, with D maybe TRBD1 (5 bases). Germline V gene data show CDR1 as SGHTA and CDR2 as FQGNSA. The length of the CDR3 is 15 residues. V was pared by 1 base and J by 4 bases, with 13 bases between. CDR3 nucleotides: TGTGCCAGCAGCTTAGGACCCCCGGGGACCTATGGCTACACCTTC. Translated: CASSLGPPGTYGYTF.

The genes are TRBV6-5 and TRBJ2-6; no clear D. The CDR3 extends over 13 amino acids. Between the trimmed V and J ends, which lost 4 bases and 6 bases, there was a span of 7 bases. Looked up from germline, CDR1 is MNHEY and CDR2 is SVGAGI. The CDR3 loop is CASSLLAANVLTF. DNA of the CDR3: TGTGCCAGCAGTTTACTCGCGGCCAACGTCCTGACTTTC.

V usage is TRBV18 and J usage is TRBJ2-5; no firm D call. Germline V gene lookup returns CDR1 KGHSH and CDR2 LQKENI. This CDR3 contains 14 residues. The germline V and J ends were trimmed by 3 bases and 5 bases, with 13 bases remaining between them. CDR3 DNA sequence: TGTGCCAGCTCACCTAACACCTCACTTGAGACCCAGTACTTC. Its translation is CASSPNTSLETQYF.